This T cell receptor (beta chain) was identified during a study of T cell clonality in common variable immunodeficiency. This clone showed up many times. Read coverage stops 3 residues before the CDR3 terminus; the germline J gene supplies the remainder. Measured with immunoSEQ multiplex PCR; TCRdb has only the in-frame clones, and not every one. This repertoire holds roughly 51,000 clones, and none appear only once. Unmatched junction bases numbered 10, after V lost 5 bases and J lost 4 bases. The CDR3 consists of 15 residues. CDR1 is LNHDA and CDR2 is SQIVND in the germline V gene (reference sequence).

This clonotype originated in a person aged 18-69 years in good health. Sequencing input: peripheral blood mononuclear cells. The chain uses TRBV19 and TRBJ2-5; the match to TRBD1 covers 7 bases. The covered CDR3 bases are TGTGCCAGTAGTCCTAGGACAGGAATAGGAGAGACC. It specifies CASSPRTGIGET. The complete CDR3 sequence is CASSPRTGIGETQYF.